This entry lists 29 T cell receptor beta chains sequenced from one sample in a study of T cell responses to AZD1222 COVID-19 vaccine. Sequencing used immunoSEQ multiplex PCR; TCRdb keeps in-frame clones, though not all of them. The table has around 130,000 clones, about 86% seen once; the top ten hold under 3%. Sequencing used peripheral blood, obtained 28 days after the second AZD1222 dose. All receptors derive from an adult who received the AZD1222 COVID-19 vaccine.

As regards this clone: One junction end disagrees with the germline gene, perhaps due to a read error. The J gene is TRBJ1-5, the V gene TRBV19, with 7 positions matching TRBD1. CDR1 and CDR2 (germline): LNHDA, SQIVND (reference sequence). There are 15 residues in the CDR3. Here the CDR3 reads CASSPSTARQGTLDF. CDR3 nucleotides: TGTGCCAGTAGCCCCTCTACGGCCCGACAGGGTACTTTGGATTTT.

This clone was picked up one time. This sequence joins TRBV3-1 (or the pseudogene TRBV3-2) and TRBJ2-1; 7 bases fit TRBD2. Germline V gives CDR1 LGHDT, CDR2 YNNKEL (reference sequence). This CDR3 contains 15 residues. The J segment lost 3 bases and the V segment lost 4 bases, leaving 6 bases of the junction unmatched. The CDR3 region is CASSLSGGVYNEQFF. In DNA, the CDR3 is TGTGCCAGCAGCCTCTCGGGAGGAGTCTACAATGAGCAGTTCTTC.

V gene TRBV3-1 (or the pseudogene TRBV3-2) combines with J gene TRBJ2-7; D not resolved. Trimming removed 1 base at V and 0 bases at J, with 10 bases between. Germline CDR1 is LGHDT and CDR2 is YNNKEL (reference sequence). The CDR3 consists of 15 residues. CDR3 in DNA: TGTGCCAGCAGCCAAGCGGTCGCAGGCTCCTACGAGCAGTACTTC. Translation: CASSQAVAGSYEQYF.

The chain employs TRBV5-1 and TRBJ2-7; either TRBD1 or TRBD2 may supply D (5 bases each). Germline V gene data show CDR1 as SGHRS and CDR2 as YFSETQ. The V end lost 4 bases, the J end lost 7 bases, and 18 bases lay between the germline ends. This CDR3 has 14 residues. The CDR3 here is CASSDLGTVKEQYF. CDR3 DNA sequence: TGCGCCAGCAGCGATCTCGGGACGGTTAAAGAGCAGTACTTC.

V and J are TRBV5-1 and TRBJ2-1; 12 bases align to TRBD2. After removal of 3 bases from V and 3 bases from J, the junction contained 1 base not matched to a gene. The CDR3 has 15 residues. Germline V lookup: CDR1 SGHRS, CDR2 YFSETQ. The CDR3 coding sequence is TGCGCCAGCAGCTGGGGACTAGCGGGCTACAATGAGCAGTTCTTC. It translates to CASSWGLAGYNEQFF.

The gene calls are TRBV6-2 or TRBV6-3 and TRBJ1-1; TRBD1 is a possible D gene (5 bases). CDR3 size: 12 residues. Germline CDR1 reads MNHEY; CDR2 reads SVGEGT. Trimming removed 2 bases from V and 11 bases from J, with 12 bases in between. The CDR3 DNA sequence: TGTGCCAGCAGTTACCTAGGACAAGAGGCTTTCTTT. Translated: CASSYLGQEAFF.

The genes are TRBV5-1 and TRBJ1-3; no clear D gene. The V end lost 2 bases, the J end lost 1 base, and 13 bases lay between the germline ends. This CDR3 has 16 amino acids. Germline V CDR1 and CDR2: SGHRS, YFSETQ. The CDR3 region is CASSFEPQASGNTIYF. CDR3 bases: TGCGCCAGCAGCTTTGAACCGCAAGCTTCTGGAAACACCATATATTTT.

The V gene is TRBV20-1, the J gene TRBJ2-5, with D perhaps TRBD1 or TRBD2 (6 bases each). The CDR3 has 11 residues. V was clipped by 6 bases and J by 5 bases, with 10 bases between them. In germline, CDR1 is DFQATT, CDR2 SNEGSKA (reference sequence). The CDR3 reads CSAGGRETQYF. The CDR3 DNA reads as TGCAGTGCGGGGGGCCGCGAGACCCAGTACTTC.

V usage is TRBV5-4 and J usage is TRBJ2-7, with TRBD1 matching over 10 bases. This CDR3 spans 14 amino acids. Germline assignment: CDR1 SGHNT and CDR2 YYREEE (reference sequence). Germline trimming cut 1 base from V and 5 bases from J; bases unmatched to any gene: 3. CDR3 region: CASSLSGQGNEQYF. The CDR3 DNA reads as TGTGCCAGCAGCTTGTCGGGACAGGGGAACGAGCAGTACTTC.

This rearrangement joins TRBV19 to TRBJ1-6; TRBD1 aligns across 7 bases. Germline V gives CDR1 LNHDA, CDR2 SQIVND (reference sequence). The CDR3 runs to 14 residues. Trimming cost V 6 bases and J 6 bases; bases outside gene matches: 5. Written as DNA, the CDR3 is TGTGCCAGTAGAGGGACAGCCGCTAATTCACCCCTCCACTTT. Amino acids: CASRGTAANSPLHF.

The chain couples TRBV9 to TRBJ2-7; 9 bases match TRBD2. With 4 bases clipped from V and 0 bases from J, the junction kept 2 bases outside the gene matches. The CDR3 loop spans 14 amino acids. Germline assignment: CDR1 SGDLS and CDR2 YYNGEE. The CDR3: CASSPGLASYEQYF. The CDR3 DNA reads TGTGCCAGCAGCCCGGGACTAGCCTCCTACGAGCAGTACTTC.

The chain is built from TRBV18 and TRBJ1-4, with 7 bases lining up with TRBD1. With V trimmed by 4 bases and J by 5 bases, 7 bases remained unmatched. The CDR3 consists of 15 residues. Germline V gene lookup returns CDR1 KGHSH and CDR2 LQKENI. CDR3 loop: CASSRTGTANEKLFF. DNA of the CDR3: TGTGCCAGCTCACGGACCGGGACAGCAAATGAAAAACTGTTTTTT.

The V call is TRBV7-6, the J call TRBJ2-3; 8 bases map to TRBD1. V shed 5 bases and J 0 bases; nucleotides not matched to a gene: 7. Germline loops: CDR1 SGHVS, CDR2 FNYEAQ. The length of the CDR3 is 16 residues. This CDR3 reads CASSIGTGRSTDTQYF. Here the CDR3 DNA reads TGTGCCAGCAGCATAGGGACAGGACGGAGCACAGATACGCAGTATTTT.

The chain carries TRBV7-8 and TRBJ1-2; 11 positions match TRBD1. Germline CDR1 SGHVS, CDR2 FQNEAQ. The ends lost 3 bases at V and 5 bases at J; junction bases unmatched: 8. CDR3 length equals 16 residues. In DNA, the CDR3 is TGTGCCAGCAGCTTGGACAGGGGGCGCCTTATTTATGGCTACACCTTC. The encoded protein is CASSLDRGRLIYGYTF.

The rearrangement links TRBV29-1 to TRBJ2-6; 7 nucleotides line up with TRBD1. From germline, CDR1 is SQVTM and CDR2 ANQGSEA. The length of the CDR3 is 16 residues. V lost 5 bases and J lost 4; bases outside the gene matches: 11. CDR3 residues: CSVPDRDVAGANVLTF. In nucleotides, the CDR3 is TGCAGCGTTCCAGACAGGGACGTAGCAGGGGCCAACGTCCTGACTTTC.

With respect to this clone: At the DNA level, this CDR3 is encoded by other sequences in the same sample as well. The V gene is TRBV29-1, the J gene TRBJ2-3, with TRBD2 matching 9 bases. J gave up 2 bases and V 3 bases, and 6 bases lay outside the gene matches. This CDR3 region has 15 residues. Germline CDR1 SQVTM, CDR2 ANQGSEA. The CDR3: CSVDRRGGLTDTQYF. The CDR3 DNA reads as TGCAGCGTTGATCGGCGGGGGGGCCTCACAGATACGCAGTATTTT.

This clone has a single count. Other DNA variants within this sample encode the same CDR3. The V gene is TRBV10-1, the J gene TRBJ2-2; D ambiguous. V gave up 2 bases and J gave up 6 bases, with 4 bases separating them. This CDR3 contains 12 residues. Looked up from germline, CDR1 is WNHNN and CDR2 is SYGVQD (reference sequence). CDR3 coding DNA: TGCGCCAGCAGTGAGGGCTCCGGGGAGCTGTTTTTT. Translating gives CASSEGSGELFF.

The chain has TRBV19 and TRBJ1-3; D ambiguous. V lost 3 bases to trimming and J lost 0 bases, with 9 bases between them. This CDR3 comprises 15 residues. Per the germline V gene, CDR1 is LNHDA and CDR2 is SQIVND (reference sequence). The CDR3 loop reads CASSIDVDSGNTIYF. The DNA for the CDR3 is TGTGCCAGTAGTATCGATGTTGACTCTGGAAACACCATATATTTT.

The chain carries TRBV5-1 and TRBJ2-1; 8 bases fit TRBD1. Germline CDR1 and CDR2: SGHRS and YFSETQ. Losses at the gene ends were 0 bases for V and 8 bases for J; bases not matched to a gene: 7. CDR3 length: 15 amino acids. The CDR3 nucleotides are TGCGCCAGCAGCTTGGGCCAGGGGGCGTATGATGAGCAGTTCTTC. This translates into CASSLGQGAYDEQFF.

This sequence joins TRBV30 and TRBJ1-1; 10 nucleotides agree with TRBD1. This CDR3 has 16 residues. Germline V CDR1 and CDR2: GTSNPN, SVGIG (reference sequence). Germline trimming cut 3 bases from V and 4 bases from J; bases unmatched to any gene: 11. The CDR3 region has the DNA TGTGCCTGGAGATTACGAGGTTGGACAGGGGGCACTGAAGCTTTCTTT. Protein sequence: CAWRLRGWTGGTEAFF.

This clone appeared a few times. CDR3 in DNA: TGTGCCAGCAGCCAAGATTCGATGGGGGGCGCCGAGTACACTGAAGCTTTCTTT. It specifies CASSQDSMGGAEYTEAFF. The V gene is TRBV3-1 (or the pseudogene TRBV3-2), the J gene TRBJ1-1, with D possibly TRBD1 on 6 matching bases. V gave up 0 bases and J gave up 3 bases, with 20 bases separating them. This CDR3 has 18 amino acids. CDR1 and CDR2 from the germline V gene are LGHDT and YNNKEL (reference sequence).

This clone has just one count. The V call is TRBV18, the J call TRBJ1-6; D is unresolved. CDR3 size: 15 residues. Trimming cost V 3 bases and J 9 bases, with 15 bases left between them. Per the germline V gene, CDR1 is KGHSH and CDR2 is LQKENI. CDR3 bases: TGTGCCAGCTCACCTACTGACGGCCCCGGTTCACCCCTCCACTTT. Translated: CASSPTDGPGSPLHF. Full variable domain (rest looked up from reference TRBV18 and TRBJ1-6): NAGVMQNPRHLVRRRGQEARLRCSPMKGHSHVYWYRQLPEEGLKFMVYLQKENIIDESGMPKERFSAEFPKEGPSILRIQQVVRGDSAAYFCASSPTDGPGSPLHFGNGTRLTVT.

This clone was counted once. This chain links TRBV6-6 with TRBJ1-1; a possible D gene is TRBD1 (6 bases). Germline lookup yields CDR1 MNHNY and CDR2 SVGAGI (reference sequence). V lost 7 bases, J lost 4 bases, and 10 bases lay in between. The CDR3 totals 12 residues. The CDR3 region is CASNREGTEAFF. The CDR3 DNA follows: TGTGCCAGCAACAGGGAGGGCACTGAAGCTTTCTTT.

The rearrangement links TRBV7-2 to TRBJ2-3; 9 nucleotides agree with TRBD1. Germline V lookup: CDR1 SGHTA, CDR2 FQGNSA. J gave up 1 base and V 4 bases, and 0 bases lay outside the gene matches. The CDR3 totals 14 residues. CDR3 in DNA: TGTGCCAGCAGCTGGGACAGGGGCACAGATACGCAGTATTTT. Encoded protein: CASSWDRGTDTQYF.

V is TRBV6-2 or TRBV6-3 and J is TRBJ2-4, with 13 positions matching TRBD2. The CDR3 runs to 16 residues. The germline CDR1 and CDR2 sequences are MNHEY and SVGEGT. Germline trimming cut 5 bases from V and 5 bases from J; bases unmatched to any gene: 6. The CDR3 spells CASSSRTSGGQNIQYF. CDR3 nucleotides: TGTGCCAGCAGTAGCCGGACTAGCGGGGGCCAAAACATTCAGTACTTC.

V is TRBV7-9 and J is TRBJ1-1; 8 bases fit TRBD1. The CDR3 length is 14 residues. J was trimmed by 10 bases and V by 4 bases; bases with no gene match: 11. Germline CDR1 is SEHNR and CDR2 is FQNEAQ (reference sequence). The CDR3 region has the DNA TGTGCCAGCAGCTCCTACGACAGGGGCTTAGTAGCTTTCTTT. Residues: CASSSYDRGLVAFF.

The chain combines TRBV5-1 with TRBJ2-5, with 9 bases fitting TRBD2. Germline assignment: CDR1 SGHRS and CDR2 YFSETQ. The CDR3 totals 15 residues. V shed 2 bases, J shed 1 base, and the junction held 3 bases outside the gene matches. The CDR3 protein is CASSFPLAGQETQYF. The CDR3 DNA sequence: TGCGCCAGCAGCTTTCCACTAGCGGGCCAAGAGACCCAGTACTTC.

The table lists this clone with a count of one. This rearrangement joins TRBV18 to TRBJ1-6, with unresolved D. Deletions cut 3 bases from V and 5 bases from J, with 8 bases between. In germline, CDR1 is KGHSH, CDR2 LQKENI. The length of the CDR3 is 14 residues. CDR3 residues: CASSPGLDNSPLHF. The CDR3 DNA reads as TGTGCCAGCTCACCTGGGCTAGATAATTCACCCCTCCACTTT.

The rearrangement joins TRBV29-1 to TRBJ2-3; D uncertain. The CDR3 is 12 amino acids. V was shortened by 7 bases and J by 2 bases, with 10 bases between the two germline ends. CDR1 SQVTM and CDR2 ANQGSEA come from the germline V gene. The CDR3 nucleotides are TGCAGCGCCGAGGATCCCACAGATACGCAGTATTTT. Amino acids: CSAEDPTDTQYF.